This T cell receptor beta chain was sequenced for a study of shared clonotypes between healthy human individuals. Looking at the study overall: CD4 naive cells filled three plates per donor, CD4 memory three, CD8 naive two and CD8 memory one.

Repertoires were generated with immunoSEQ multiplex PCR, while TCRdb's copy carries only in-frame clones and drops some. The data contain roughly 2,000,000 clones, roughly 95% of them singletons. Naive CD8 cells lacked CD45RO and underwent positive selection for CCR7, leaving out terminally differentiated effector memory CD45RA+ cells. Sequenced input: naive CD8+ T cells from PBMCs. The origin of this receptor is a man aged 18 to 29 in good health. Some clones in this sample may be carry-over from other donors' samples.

Here the CDR3 DNA reads TGTGCCAGCAGCGCCGGACGGGGACAGGGGCCTTACGAGCAGTACTTC. This translates into CASSAGRGQGPYEQYF. J is TRBJ2-7 and V is TRBV7-2; TRBD1 agrees at 10 bases. The CDR3 extends over 16 amino acids. V shed 5 bases and J 4 bases; nucleotides not matched to a gene: 11. Germline CDR1 and CDR2: SGHTA and FQGNSA. Together with reference TRBV7-2 and TRBJ2-7, the CDR3 gives the full variable domain: GAGVSQSPSNKVTEKGKDVELRCDPISGHTALYWYRQSLGQGLEFLIYFQGNSAPDKSGLPSDRFSAERTGGSVSTLTIQRTQQEDSAVYLCASSAGRGQGPYEQYFGPGTRLTVT.